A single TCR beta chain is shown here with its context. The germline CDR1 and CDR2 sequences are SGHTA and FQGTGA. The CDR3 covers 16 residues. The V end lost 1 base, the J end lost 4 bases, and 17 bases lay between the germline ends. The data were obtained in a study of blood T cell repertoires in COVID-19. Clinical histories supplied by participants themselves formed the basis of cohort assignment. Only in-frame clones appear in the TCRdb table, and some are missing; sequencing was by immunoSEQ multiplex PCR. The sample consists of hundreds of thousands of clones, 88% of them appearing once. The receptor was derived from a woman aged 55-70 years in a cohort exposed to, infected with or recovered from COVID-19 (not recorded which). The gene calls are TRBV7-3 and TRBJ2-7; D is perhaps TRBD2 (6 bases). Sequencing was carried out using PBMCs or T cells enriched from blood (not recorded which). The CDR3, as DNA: TGTGCCAGCAGCTTAAAGCCCGGATCCCGGGAGTACGAGCAGTACTTC. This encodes CASSLKPGSREYEQYF.